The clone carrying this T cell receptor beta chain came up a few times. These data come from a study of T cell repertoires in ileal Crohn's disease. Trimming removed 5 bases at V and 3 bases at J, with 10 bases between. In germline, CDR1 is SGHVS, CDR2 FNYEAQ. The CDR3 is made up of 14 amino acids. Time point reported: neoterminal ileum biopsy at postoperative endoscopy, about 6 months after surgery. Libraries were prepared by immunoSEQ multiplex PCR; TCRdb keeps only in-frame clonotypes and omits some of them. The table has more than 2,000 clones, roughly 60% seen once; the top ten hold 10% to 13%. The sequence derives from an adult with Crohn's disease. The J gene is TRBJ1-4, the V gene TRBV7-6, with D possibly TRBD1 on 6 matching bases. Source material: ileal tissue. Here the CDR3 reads CASSRRQANEKLFF. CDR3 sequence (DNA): TGTGCCAGCAGCCGCCGACAGGCTAATGAAAAACTGTTTTTT.